The clone carrying this TCR beta chain was detected a few times. Its antigen is unidentified. The source of the sample is a study of human T cells and chemical hapten exposure. Turning to the study itself: Mostly female patients had alopecia areata, totalis or universalis. Study-wide findings and caveats: PT1 expanded TCR numbers tracked positively with patch test score.

The time point is: patch test 1, 2 weeks after DPC sensitization. Treatment given: therapeutic diphenylcyclopropenone sensitization with weekly scalp DPC. Germline V lookup: CDR1 DFQATT, CDR2 SNEGSKA (reference sequence). CDR3 length: 15 residues. Trimming stripped 0 bases from V and 2 bases from J, with 13 bases between. Individual cDNA molecules in this library carried unique molecular identifiers. TCRdb used MiXCR to reprocess the RACE reads, holding one entry per CDR3 protein. The table has approximately 100,000 distinct CDR3 sequences, roughly 11% seen once; the top ten hold roughly 3.2%. This chain connects TRBV20-1 to TRBJ1-1; no firm D call. This TCR derives from a woman aged 40 to 50 with alopecia areata. Some clones in this sample may be carry-over from other donors' samples. The material sequenced was whole blood, taken in connection with sensitization to the hapten diphenylcyclopropenone (DPC). The CDR3: CSARDSGRQNTEAFF. The CDR3 region has the DNA TGCAGTGCTAGAGATAGCGGGAGGCAAAACACTGAAGCTTTCTTT.